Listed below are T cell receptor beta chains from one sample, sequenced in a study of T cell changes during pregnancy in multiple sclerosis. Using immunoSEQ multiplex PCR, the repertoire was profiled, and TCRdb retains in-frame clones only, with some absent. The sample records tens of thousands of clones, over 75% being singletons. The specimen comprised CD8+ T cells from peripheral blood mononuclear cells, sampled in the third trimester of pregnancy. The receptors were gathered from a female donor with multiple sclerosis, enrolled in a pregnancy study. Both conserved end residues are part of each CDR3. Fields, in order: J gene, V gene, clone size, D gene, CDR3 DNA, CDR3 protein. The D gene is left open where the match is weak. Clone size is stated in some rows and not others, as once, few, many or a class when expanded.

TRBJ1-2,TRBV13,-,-,TGTGCCAGCAGCACCCGACAGGAAAGTTCCTATGGCTACACCTTC,CASSTRQESSYGYTF
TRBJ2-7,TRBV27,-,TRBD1,TGTGCCAGCAGTGGCTCCGGGACAGATTACGAGCAGTACTTC,CASSGSGTDYEQYF
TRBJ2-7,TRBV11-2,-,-,TGTGCCAGCAGCTCATGGACTCTCGACGAGCAGTACTTC,CASSSWTLDEQYF
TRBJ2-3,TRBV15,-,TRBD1,TGTGCCACCAGCAGCGACTATACAGGGGGAAAAACAGATACGCAGTATTTT,CATSSDYTGGKTDTQYF
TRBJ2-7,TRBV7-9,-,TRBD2,TGTGCCAGCAGCTTATCGGGGGGGAGCTCCTACGAGCAGTACTTC,CASSLSGGSSYEQYF
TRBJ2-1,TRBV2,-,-,TGTGCCAGCATAACGGGGGTATCCCCCTACAATGAGCAGTTCTTC,CASITGVSPYNEQFF
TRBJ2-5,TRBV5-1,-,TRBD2,TGCGCCAGCAGCGGTGGTGGGACTAGCGGGACGTTTACACAAGAGACCCAGTACTTC,CASSGGGTSGTFTQETQYF
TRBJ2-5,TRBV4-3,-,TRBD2,TGCGCCAGCAGCCAAGAGGGCGGGGGCCAAGAGACCCAGTACTTC,CASSQEGGGQETQYF
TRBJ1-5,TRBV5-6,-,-,TGTGCCAGCAGCTTGCTGACAGCCCAACCTGGCAATCAGCCCCAGCATTTT,CASSLLTAQPGNQPQHF
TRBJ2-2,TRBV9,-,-,TGTGCCAGCAGCGTAGGGGGGGGCACCGGCGGGGAGCTGTTTTTT,CASSVGGGTGGELFF
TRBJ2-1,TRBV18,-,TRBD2,TGTGCCAGCTCAGTCCGACTAGCGGGGAGCTCCTACAATGAGCAGTTCTTC,CASSVRLAGSSYNEQFF
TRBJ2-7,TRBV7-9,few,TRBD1,TGTGCCAGCAGCTCACCAGGGGGAGTATTCTACGAGCAGTACTTC,CASSSPGGVFYEQYF
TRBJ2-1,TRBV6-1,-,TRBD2,TGTGCCAGCAGTGATCTTCTCGGGAGGGCCGATGAGCAGTTCTTC,CASSDLLGRADEQFF
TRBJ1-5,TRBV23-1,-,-,TGCGCCAGCAGTCAAGTCCGACAGGTGAAGAGCAATCAGCCCCAGCATTTT,CASSQVRQVKSNQPQHF
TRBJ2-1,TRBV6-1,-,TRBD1,TGTGCCAGCAGTGCCCGTCCCGGGACAGGGCGGGATGAGCAGTTCTTC,CASSARPGTGRDEQFF
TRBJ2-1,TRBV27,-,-,TGTGCCAGCAGTTTTGGGAGCGCGGAGATCGGTAATGAGCAGTTCTTC,CASSFGSAEIGNEQFF
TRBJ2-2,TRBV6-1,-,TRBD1,TGTGCCAGCAGTGAAAAGCAGGGGGCTACGACCGGGGAGCTGTTTTTT,CASSEKQGATTGELFF
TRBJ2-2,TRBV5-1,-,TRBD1,TGCGCCAGCAGCTTTGCACAGGGGATGGACACCGGGGAGCTGTTTTTT,CASSFAQGMDTGELFF
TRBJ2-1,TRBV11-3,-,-,TGTGCCAGCAGCCTAACAGGGTTGAATGAGCAGTTCTTC,CASSLTGLNEQFF
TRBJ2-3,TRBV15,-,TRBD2,TGTGCCACCAGCAGAGATGCTAGCGGGAGTGTGACGCAGTATTTT,CATSRDASGSVTQYF
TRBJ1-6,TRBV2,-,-,TGTGCCAGCAGTCTGGGGAGTGAGGATTATTCACCCCTCCACTTT,CASSLGSEDYSPLHF
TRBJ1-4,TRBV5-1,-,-,TGCGCCAGCAGCTTGGCCTCGGCGAGGGAGGGGGAAAAACTGTTTTTT,CASSLASAREGEKLFF
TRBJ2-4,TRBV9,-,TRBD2,TGTGCCAGCAGCGAACGAGTGGGACTAGCGGAACTAAACATTCAGTACTTC,CASSERVGLAELNIQYF
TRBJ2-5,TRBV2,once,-,TGTGCCAGCAGTGACATGGCAGTCAAATGGTGGACCCAGTACTTC,CASSDMAVKWWTQYF
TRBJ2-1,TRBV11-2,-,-,TGTGCCAGCAACCACTGGACTCTGGGCAATGAGCAGTTCTTC,CASNHWTLGNEQFF
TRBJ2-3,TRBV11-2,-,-,TGTGCCAGCAGCAGCAGGGAAACAGATACGCAGTATTTT,CASSSRETDTQYF
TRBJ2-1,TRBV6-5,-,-,TGTGCCAGCAGTTACCCCGGGACAAAAATCAATGAGCAGTTCTTC,CASSYPGTKINEQFF
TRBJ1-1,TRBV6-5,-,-,TGTGCCAGCAGGACGGGGGGGGCGGGGGAAGCTTTCTTT,CASRTGGAGEAFF
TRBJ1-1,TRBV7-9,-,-,TGTGCCAGCAGCTTAGCGGGGACAGAAGCTTTCTTT,CASSLAGTEAFF
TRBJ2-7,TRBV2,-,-,TGTGCCAGCAGTTGGGCCGAGAGCTCCTACGAGCAGTACTTC,CASSWAESSYEQYF
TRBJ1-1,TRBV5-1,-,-,TGCGCCAGCAGCTTGTACAAAAAGGGGACTGAAGCTTTCTTT,CASSLYKKGTEAFF
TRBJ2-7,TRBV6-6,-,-,TGTGCCAGCAGTCCTTCCTACGAGCAGTACTTC,CASSPSYEQYF
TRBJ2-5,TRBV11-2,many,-,TGTGCCAGCAGCGCAACATTTATGCAAGAGACCCAGTACTTC,CASSATFMQETQYF
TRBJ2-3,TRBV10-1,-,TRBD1,TGCGCCAGCAGTGAGTCGAAGAGGGGGCGCACAGATACGCAGTATTTT,CASSESKRGRTDTQYF
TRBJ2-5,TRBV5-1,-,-,TGCGCCAGCAGCTTGTTGGGCTACCAAGAGACCCAGTACTTC,CASSLLGYQETQYF
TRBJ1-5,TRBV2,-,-,TGTGCCAGCAGTGAAGAGACAGCGATAAATCAGCCCCAGCATTTT,CASSEETAINQPQHF
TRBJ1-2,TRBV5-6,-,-,TGTGCCAGCAGCTTGTGGAACCTGCGAGGCGGCTACACCTTC,CASSLWNLRGGYTF
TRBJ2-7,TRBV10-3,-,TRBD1,TGTGCCATCAGTGTAGGGGGCAACTACGAGCAGTACTTC,CAISVGGNYEQYF
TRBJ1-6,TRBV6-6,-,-,TGTGCCAGCACCGTGTTTCCCTCGGGGTCTAATTCACCCCTCCACTTT,CASTVFPSGSNSPLHF
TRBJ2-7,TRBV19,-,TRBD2,TGTGCCAGTAGTATAGCAGGAGCGGGGGCCTACGAGCAGTACTTC,CASSIAGAGAYEQYF
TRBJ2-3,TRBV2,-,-,TGTGCCAGCAGCCCGAGGCCGGAGAGCACAGATACGCAGTATTTT,CASSPRPESTDTQYF
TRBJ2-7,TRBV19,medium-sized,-,TGTGCCAGTAGTATAACGTCAGGGGATTACGGCGAGCAGTACTTC,CASSITSGDYGEQYF
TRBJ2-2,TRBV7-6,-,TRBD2,TGTGCCAGCAGCTTAGGGACTAGCGGGGACTGGACCGGGGAGCTGTTTTTT,CASSLGTSGDWTGELFF
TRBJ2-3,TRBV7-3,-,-,TGTGCCAGCAGTTACAGCATCGCGAGCACAGATACGCAGTATTTT,CASSYSIASTDTQYF
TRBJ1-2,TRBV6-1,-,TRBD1,TGTGCCAGCAGTGAAGTATTGGACAGGGGTAACTATGGCTACACCTTC,CASSEVLDRGNYGYTF
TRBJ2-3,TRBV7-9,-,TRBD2,TGTGCCAGCAGCTTAGAGACTAGCGGGAGTGGTTGGTGGGATACGCAGTATTTT,CASSLETSGSGWWDTQYF
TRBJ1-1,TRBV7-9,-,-,TGTGCCAGCAGCTCTAGTGCTCCTGAAGCTTTCTTT,CASSSSAPEAFF
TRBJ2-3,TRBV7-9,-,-,TGTGCCAGCAGCTCCCCGTTGGCCACAGATACGCAGTATTTT,CASSSPLATDTQYF
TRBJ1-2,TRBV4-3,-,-,TGCGCCAGCAGCCGATTGATTAGCTATGGCTACACCTTC,CASSRLISYGYTF
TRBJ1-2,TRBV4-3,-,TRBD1,TGCGCCAGCAGCCGGACTCGGACAGGGAACTATGGCTACACCTTC,CASSRTRTGNYGYTF
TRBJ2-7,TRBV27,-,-,TGTGCCAGCAGTTTAAGTCTGGACAGTGCCTCCTACGAGCAGTACTTC,CASSLSLDSASYEQYF
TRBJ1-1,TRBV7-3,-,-,TGTGCCAGCAGCCCATCTAATCTGGGTGGCAGGACTGAAGCTTTCTTT,CASSPSNLGGRTEAFF
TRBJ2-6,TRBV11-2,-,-,TGTGCCAGCAGCTCGACAGAGTCTGGGGCCAACGTCCTGACTTTC,CASSSTESGANVLTF
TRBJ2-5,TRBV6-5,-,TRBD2,TGTGCCAGCAGAGGACCTAAAGCGGGGTTAGAGACCCAGTACTTC,CASRGPKAGLETQYF
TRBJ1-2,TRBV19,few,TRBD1,TGTGCCAGTAGTGCCCGGGACAGGGGAGAGGATGGCTACACCTTC,CASSARDRGEDGYTF